These 21 T cell receptor beta chains were sequenced from one sample in a study of blood T cells in healthy people across ages. The authors ran a second PCR of about 7 to 11 cycles using a sample-barcoded 5' primer and a J-beta primer mix. TCRdb independently ran MiXCR on the 5' RACE reads; one entry per CDR3 protein. In the table there are about 1.8 million distinct CDR3 sequences, 49% of which are singletons. Sequencing was performed on blood. All receptors derive from a woman between 35 and 50 years old in good health.

The chain links TRBV27 to TRBJ2-4; D is perhaps TRBD1 (6 bases). The DNA end is a closer match to TRBJ2-7, so the J assignment may be wrong. Germline V gene data show CDR1 as MNHEY and CDR2 as SMNVEV (reference sequence). CDR3 size: 13 residues. CDR3 amino acids: CASSSTRGGEQYF. Here the CDR3 DNA reads TGTGCCAGCAGTTCCACGCGAGGGGGCGAGCAGTACTTC.

V and J are TRBV6-2 or TRBV6-3 and TRBJ2-3; D perhaps matches TRBD1 (6 bases). Germline V gene lookup returns CDR1 MNHEY and CDR2 SVGEGT. This CDR3 is 15 amino acids long. V lost 2 bases and J lost 4, with 13 bases in between. The CDR3 bases are TGTGCCAGCAGTTACAATCTGGGACAACCAGATACGCAGTATTTT. Translation gives CASSYNLGQPDTQYF.

This sequence joins TRBV10-3 and TRBJ2-6; no clear D gene. The ends were cut back, 6 bases at V and 0 bases at J, with 9 bases in the middle. The CDR3 extends over 15 amino acids. Germline loops: CDR1 ENHRY, CDR2 SYGVKD. CDR3 DNA: TGTGCCATCAGGGATCAGAGCTCTGGGGCCAACGTCCTGACTTTC. Translation: CAIRDQSSGANVLTF.

This clonotype has more than one count but fewer than ten. This chain uses TRBV7-8 with TRBJ2-3; possibly TRBD1 for D (6 bases). Germline loops: CDR1 SGHVS, CDR2 FQNEAQ. V lost 2 bases to trimming and J lost 1 base, with 10 bases between them. This CDR3 comprises 15 residues. CDR3 sequence (DNA): TGTGCCAGCAGCTTACTCAGGGGACGCACAGATACGCAGTATTTT. Amino acids: CASSLLRGRTDTQYF.

The chain links TRBV7-9 to TRBJ2-4; 10 positions agree with TRBD2. The J call is in doubt because the DNA end fits TRBJ2-7 better. CDR1 and CDR2 from the germline V gene are SEHNR and FQNEAQ (reference sequence). CDR3 length: 15 residues. The CDR3 here is CASSARTSGPYEQYF. In DNA, the CDR3 is TGTGCCAGCAGCGCAAGGACTAGCGGACCCTACGAGCAGTACTTC.

This clonotype was seen a handful of times. The V and J genes are TRBV20-1 and TRBJ2-7; D is possibly TRBD1 (6 bases). V lost 5 bases and J lost 4, with 21 bases in between. Looked up from germline, CDR1 is DFQATT and CDR2 is SNEGSKA (reference sequence). This CDR3 spans 15 amino acids. Here the CDR3 DNA reads TGCAGTGCTGCTAACCCGGACAGCCCTATTTACGAGCAGTACTTC. Protein: CSAANPDSPIYEQYF.

This clonotype occurred many times. This sequence joins TRBV7-2 and TRBJ2-6; D ambiguous. CDR1 is SGHTA, CDR2 FQGNSA, per germline. The CDR3 runs 15 residues. Trimming left V 5 bases short and J 0 bases short, with 8 bases between. The CDR3 DNA follows: TGTGCCAGCAGCGTTATGCTCTCTGGGGCCAACGTCCTGACTTTC. The encoded protein is CASSVMLSGANVLTF.

This clonotype was seen a handful of times. The gene calls are TRBV27 and TRBJ1-4, with unresolved D. Trimming removed 8 bases at V and 1 base at J, with 11 bases between. CDR1 MNHEY and CDR2 SMNVEV come from the germline V gene (reference sequence). This CDR3 is built from 14 residues. CDR3 region: CASSRRETNEKLFF. The CDR3, as DNA: TGTGCCAGCTCCAGAAGGGAAACTAATGAAAAACTGTTTTTT.

The gene calls are TRBV5-4 and TRBJ2-5; D might be TRBD1 (6 bases). Germline V gives CDR1 SGHNT, CDR2 YYREEE (reference sequence). With 3 bases removed from V and 2 bases from J, the gap between germline ends came to 14 bases. This CDR3 region has 15 residues. The CDR3 nucleotides are TGTGCCAGCAGCTCGGCTAGAGGACAGCAAGAGACCCAGTACTTC. Translated, it gives CASSSARGQQETQYF.

The rearrangement uses TRBV4-3 and TRBJ1-2; D not certain. The V end was cut by 0 bases, the J end by 8 bases, with 10 bases between. From germline, CDR1 is LGHNA and CDR2 YSLEER. The CDR3 has 13 amino acids. CDR3: CASSQDNIGGYTF. The CDR3 coding sequence is TGCGCCAGCAGCCAAGATAATATAGGAGGCTACACCTTC.

The chain combines TRBV7-2 with TRBJ2-3; D might be TRBD2 (5 bases). The germline gives CDR1 SGHTA, CDR2 FQGNSA. The V gene lost 5 bases and the J gene lost 4 bases, with 16 bases spanning the gap. The CDR3 contains 15 residues. CDR3 residues: CASSQILEGSDTQYF. In DNA, the CDR3 is TGTGCCAGCAGCCAGATACTTGAGGGCTCAGATACGCAGTATTTT.

This clonotype has a count of ten or more. The chain employs TRBV20-1 and TRBJ2-7, with D perhaps given as TRBD1 or TRBD2 (5 bases each). In germline, CDR1 is DFQATT, CDR2 SNEGSKA (reference sequence). V lost 3 bases, J lost 1 base, and 10 bases lay in between. This CDR3 is 13 amino acids long. The CDR3 protein is CSASRDGSYEQYF. The CDR3, as DNA: TGCAGTGCTAGTCGGGACGGTTCCTACGAGCAGTACTTC.

This clonotype was seen a few times. The gene calls are TRBV29-1 and TRBJ2-7; TRBD2 agrees at 8 bases. The end of the DNA aligns better with TRBJ2-5, so the J call may be wrong. Germline CDR1 and CDR2: SQVTM and ANQGSEA. There are 12 residues in the CDR3. In DNA, the CDR3 is TGCAGCGTACGGGGGGGAGGGGAGACCCAGTACTTC. Translating gives CSVRGGGETQYF.

In this sample, this clonotype turned up a few times. This chain joins TRBV6-5 and TRBJ2-4; D not certain. The V gene lost 5 bases and the J gene lost 3 bases, with 14 bases spanning the gap. The germline gives CDR1 MNHEY, CDR2 SVGAGI. The CDR3 extends over 15 amino acids. The CDR3 loop is CASSGVGMGKNIQYF. DNA for the CDR3: TGTGCCAGCAGTGGAGTGGGAATGGGCAAAAACATTCAGTACTTC.

CDR3 amino acids: CASSLDRGDLYNSPLHF. The CDR3 nucleotides are TGCGCCAGCAGCTTGGACAGGGGTGACCTTTATAATTCACCCCTCCACTTT. The J gene is TRBJ1-6, the V gene TRBV5-1; 7 bases are shared with TRBD1. Germline trimming cut 0 bases from V and 4 bases from J; bases unmatched to any gene: 7. The length of the CDR3 is 17 residues. From germline, CDR1 is SGHRS and CDR2 YFSETQ.

This clonotype appeared a few times. V is TRBV25-1 and J is TRBJ2-7; D is undetermined. V gave up 8 bases and J gave up 3 bases, with 20 bases separating them. This CDR3 region has 15 residues. The V gene's germline CDR1 is MGHDK and CDR2 SYGVNS. CDR3 DNA: TGTGCCAGCGCTTACCCATCGGAAGGCCGCTACGAGCAGTACTTC. It yields the protein CASAYPSEGRYEQYF.

A note on this clonotype: A read error may produce the germline difference seen at one junction end. The V gene is TRBV7-7, the J gene TRBJ2-5; 7 bases match TRBD1. This CDR3 has 15 amino acids. Germline loops: CDR1 SSHAT, CDR2 FNYEAQ (reference sequence). CDR3 DNA sequence: TGTGCTAGCAGACTAACAGGGGTCCAGGGAGAGACCCAGTACTTC. Its protein is CASRLTGVQGETQYF. The full variable domain, its missing parts supplied by reference TRBV7-7 and TRBJ2-5, is GAGVSQSPRYKVTKRGQDVTLRCDPISSHATLYWYQQALGQGPEFLTYFNYEAQPDKSGLPSDRFSAERPEGSISTLTIQRTEQRDSAMYRCASRLTGVQGETQYFGPGTRLLVL.

This rearrangement joins TRBV20-1 to TRBJ1-2; the D is unclear. The CDR3 is 12 residues long. Germline loops: CDR1 DFQATT, CDR2 SNEGSKA (reference sequence). The germline V and J ends were trimmed by 6 bases and 4 bases, with 12 bases remaining between them. The CDR3 sequence is CSAWESFYGYTF. The CDR3 coding sequence is TGCAGTGCCTGGGAGAGCTTCTATGGCTACACCTTC.

This sequence joins TRBV7-9 and TRBJ2-7; TRBD2 might be the D (5 bases). CDR1 and CDR2 from the germline V gene are SEHNR and FQNEAQ (reference sequence). The CDR3 contains 12 residues. The V gene lost 8 bases and the J gene lost 5 bases, with 13 bases spanning the gap. The CDR3 reads CASSRPGDEQYF. Written as DNA, the CDR3 is TGTGCCAGCTCAAGACCCGGGGACGAGCAGTACTTC.

This clonotype was found once. The chain links TRBV7-3 to TRBJ1-2; D perhaps matches TRBD1 (6 bases). CDR1 is SGHTA, CDR2 FQGTGA, per germline. The length of the CDR3 is 17 residues. Deletions cut 2 bases from V and 6 bases from J, with 22 bases between. The CDR3: CASSLEARGLTLDGYTF. The CDR3 region has the DNA TGTGCCAGCAGCTTAGAGGCCCGGGGGCTTACACTAGATGGCTACACCTTC.

In this sample, this clonotype turned up a few times. This rearrangement joins TRBV6-5 to TRBJ2-3, with 7 bases lining up with TRBD1. The CDR3 has 17 residues. J lost 5 bases, V lost 4 bases, and 15 bases had no gene match. Germline V lookup: CDR1 MNHEY, CDR2 SVGAGI. The CDR3 bases are TGTGCCAGCAGTTCCGACCTCGACAGGGCGGGTAGAGATACGCAGTATTTT. Amino acids: CASSSDLDRAGRDTQYF.